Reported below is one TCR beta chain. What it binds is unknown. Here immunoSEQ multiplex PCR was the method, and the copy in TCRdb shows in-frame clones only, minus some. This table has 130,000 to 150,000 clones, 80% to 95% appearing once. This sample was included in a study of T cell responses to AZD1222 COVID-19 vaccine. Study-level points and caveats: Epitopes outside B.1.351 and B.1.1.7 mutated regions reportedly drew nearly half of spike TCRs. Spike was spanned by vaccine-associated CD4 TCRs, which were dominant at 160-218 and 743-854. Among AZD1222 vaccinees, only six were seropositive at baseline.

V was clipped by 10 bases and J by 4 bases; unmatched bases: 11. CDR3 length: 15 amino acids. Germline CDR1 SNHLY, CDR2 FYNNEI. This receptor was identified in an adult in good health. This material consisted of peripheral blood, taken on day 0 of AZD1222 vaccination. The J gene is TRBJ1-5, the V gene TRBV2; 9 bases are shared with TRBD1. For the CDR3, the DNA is TGTGCCACGCAACCCGGGACAGGGCCTAATCAGCCCCAGCATTTT. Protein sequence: CATQPGTGPNQPQHF.